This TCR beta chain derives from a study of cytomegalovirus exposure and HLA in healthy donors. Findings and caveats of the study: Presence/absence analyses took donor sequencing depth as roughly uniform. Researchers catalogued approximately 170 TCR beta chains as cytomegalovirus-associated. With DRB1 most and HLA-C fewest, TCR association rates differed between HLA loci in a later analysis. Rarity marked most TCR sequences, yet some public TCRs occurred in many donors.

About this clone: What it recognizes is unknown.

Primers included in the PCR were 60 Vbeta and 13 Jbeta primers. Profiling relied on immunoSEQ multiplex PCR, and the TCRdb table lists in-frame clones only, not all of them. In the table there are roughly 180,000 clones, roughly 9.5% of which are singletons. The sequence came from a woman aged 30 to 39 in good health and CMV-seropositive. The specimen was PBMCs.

CDR3 sequence reads: CASRLRGEQFF. The CDR3, as DNA: TGTGCCAGCAGACTCAGGGGTGAGCAGTTCTTC. The chain has TRBV6-5 and TRBJ2-1; D possibly corresponds to TRBD1 (6 bases). V gave up 6 bases and J gave up 9 bases, with 9 bases separating them. Germline loops: CDR1 MNHEY, CDR2 SVGAGI. This CDR3 region has 11 residues.